This TCR beta chain was captured by sequencing in a study of read filtering for tumor transcriptome and immune sequencing. The library was built from about 370 ng RNA with molecular barcoded adaptors for alpha/delta and beta/gamma chains. TCRdb recomputed calls from the reads with MiXCR, one row per CDR3 protein. The sample carries some 19,000 distinct CDR3 sequences, less than 25% recorded once. The CDR3 loop spans 13 amino acids. Between the trimmed V and J ends, which lost 2 bases and 8 bases, there was a span of 10 bases. Germline V gene data show CDR1 as SGHTA and CDR2 as FQGTGA. Within the sample, this clonotype is medium-sized.

This chain links TRBV7-3 with TRBJ2-1; maybe TRBD2 (6 bases). The TCR was taken from a donor aged 40 or older with multiple myeloma. Sequencing used a population of CD138-negative cells sorted from bone marrow. The CDR3 is CASSLWERDEQFF. Written as DNA, the CDR3 is TGTGCCAGCAGCTTATGGGAGCGGGATGAGCAGTTCTTC.